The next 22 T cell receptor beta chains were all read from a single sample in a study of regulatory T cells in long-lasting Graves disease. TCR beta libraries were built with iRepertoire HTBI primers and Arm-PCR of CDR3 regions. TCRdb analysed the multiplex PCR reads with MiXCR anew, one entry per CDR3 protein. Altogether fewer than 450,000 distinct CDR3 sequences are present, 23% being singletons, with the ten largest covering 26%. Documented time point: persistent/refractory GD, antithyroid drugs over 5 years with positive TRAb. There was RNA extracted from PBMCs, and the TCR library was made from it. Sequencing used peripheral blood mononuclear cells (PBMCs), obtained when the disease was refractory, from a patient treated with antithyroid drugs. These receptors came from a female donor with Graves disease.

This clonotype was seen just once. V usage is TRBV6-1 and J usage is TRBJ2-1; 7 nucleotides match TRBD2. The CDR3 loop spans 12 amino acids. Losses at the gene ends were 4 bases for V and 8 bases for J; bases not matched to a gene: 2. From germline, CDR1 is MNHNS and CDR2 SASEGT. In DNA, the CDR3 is TGTGCCAGCAGTGGACTAGCCCATGAGCAGTTCTTC. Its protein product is CASSGLAHEQFF.

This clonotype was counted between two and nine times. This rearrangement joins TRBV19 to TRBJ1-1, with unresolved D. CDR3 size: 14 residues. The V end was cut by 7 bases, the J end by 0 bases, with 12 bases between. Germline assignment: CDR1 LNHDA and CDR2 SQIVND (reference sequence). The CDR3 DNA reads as TGTGCCAGTAACCTCCCGGGGATGAACACTGAAGCTTTCTTT. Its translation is CASNLPGMNTEAFF.

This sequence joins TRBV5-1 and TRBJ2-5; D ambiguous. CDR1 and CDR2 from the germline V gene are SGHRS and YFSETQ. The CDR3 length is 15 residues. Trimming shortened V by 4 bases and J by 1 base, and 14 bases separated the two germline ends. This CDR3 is CASSERPRIQETQYF. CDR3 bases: TGCGCCAGCAGCGAGCGACCTAGAATCCAAGAGACCCAGTACTTC.

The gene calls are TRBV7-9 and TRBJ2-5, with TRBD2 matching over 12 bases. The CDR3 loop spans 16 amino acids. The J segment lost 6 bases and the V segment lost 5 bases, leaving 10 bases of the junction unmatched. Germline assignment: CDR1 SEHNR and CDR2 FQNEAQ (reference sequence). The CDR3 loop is CASSPATSGRTQTQYF. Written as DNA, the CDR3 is TGTGCCAGCAGCCCGGCGACTAGCGGGAGAACGCAGACCCAGTACTTC. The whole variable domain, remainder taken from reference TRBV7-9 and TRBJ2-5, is DTGVSQNPRHKITKRGQNVTFRCDPISEHNRLYWYRQTLGQGPEFLTYFQNEAQLEKSRLLSDRFSAERPKGSFSTLEIQRTEQGDSAMYLCASSPATSGRTQTQYFGPGTRLLVL.

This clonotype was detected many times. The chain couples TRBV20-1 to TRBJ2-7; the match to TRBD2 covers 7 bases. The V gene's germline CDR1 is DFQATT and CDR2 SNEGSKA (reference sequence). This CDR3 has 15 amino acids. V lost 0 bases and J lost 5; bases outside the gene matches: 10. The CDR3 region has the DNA TGCAGTGCTAGAGATCTGGCGGGAGTCAGCGACGAGCAGTACTTC. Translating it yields CSARDLAGVSDEQYF.

CDR3 bases: TGTGCCAGCAGTGAATACGGAGGGGGGTCCACCGGGGAGCTGTTTTTT. Encoded protein: CASSEYGGGSTGELFF. The V call is TRBV25-1, the J call TRBJ2-2; D is perhaps TRBD1 or TRBD2 (6 bases each). Germline CDR1 and CDR2: MGHDK and SYGVNS. Trimming took 0 bases from V and 4 from J, leaving 12 bases between them. This CDR3 spans 16 amino acids.

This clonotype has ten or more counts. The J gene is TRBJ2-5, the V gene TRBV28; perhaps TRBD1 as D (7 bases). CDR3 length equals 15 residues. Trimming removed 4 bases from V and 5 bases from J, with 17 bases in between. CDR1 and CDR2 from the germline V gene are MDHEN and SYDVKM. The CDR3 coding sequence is TGTGCCAGCAGTTGGTCACGACAGGGAGGTGAGACCCAGTACTTC. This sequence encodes CASSWSRQGGETQYF.

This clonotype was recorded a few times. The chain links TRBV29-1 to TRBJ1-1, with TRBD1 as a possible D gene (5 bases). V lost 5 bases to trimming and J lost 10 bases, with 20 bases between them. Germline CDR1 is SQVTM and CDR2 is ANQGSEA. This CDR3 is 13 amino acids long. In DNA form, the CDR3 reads TGCAGCGTTACGCGGACCGAGACGGGGCCAGCTTTCTTT. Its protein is CSVTRTETGPAFF.

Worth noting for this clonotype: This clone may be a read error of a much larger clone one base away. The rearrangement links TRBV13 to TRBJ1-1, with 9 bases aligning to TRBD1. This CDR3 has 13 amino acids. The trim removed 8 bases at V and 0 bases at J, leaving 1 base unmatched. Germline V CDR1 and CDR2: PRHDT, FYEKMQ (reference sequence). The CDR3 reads CASGTGMNTEAFF. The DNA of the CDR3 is TGTGCCAGCGGGACAGGGATGAACACTGAAGCTTTCTTT. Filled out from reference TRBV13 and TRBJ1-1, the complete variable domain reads AAGVIQSPRHLIKEKRETATLKCYPIPRHDTVYWYQQGPGQDPQFLISFYEKMQSDKGSIPDRFSAQQFSDYHSELNMSSLELGDSALYFCASGTGMNTEAFFGQGTRLTVV.

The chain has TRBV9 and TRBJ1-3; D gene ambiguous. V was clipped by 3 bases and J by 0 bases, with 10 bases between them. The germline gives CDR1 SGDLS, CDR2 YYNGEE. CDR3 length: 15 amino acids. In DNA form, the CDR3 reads TGTGCCAGCAGCGATACAGTTAGCTCTGGAAACACCATATATTTT. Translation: CASSDTVSSGNTIYF.

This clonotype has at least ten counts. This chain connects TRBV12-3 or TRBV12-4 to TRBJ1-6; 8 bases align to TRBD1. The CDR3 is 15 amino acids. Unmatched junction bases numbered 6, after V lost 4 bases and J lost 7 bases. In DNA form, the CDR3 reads TGTGCCAGCAGTTCGCAACAGGGGGTAAATTCACCCCTCCACTTT. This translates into CASSSQQGVNSPLHF.

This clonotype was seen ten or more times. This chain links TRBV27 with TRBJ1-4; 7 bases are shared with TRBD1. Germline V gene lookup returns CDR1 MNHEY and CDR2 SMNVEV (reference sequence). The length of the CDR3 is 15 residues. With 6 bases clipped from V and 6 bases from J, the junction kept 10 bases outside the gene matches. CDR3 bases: TGTGCCAGCAGCCGATTTGGGGACAGCGATGAAAAACTGTTTTTT. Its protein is CASSRFGDSDEKLFF.

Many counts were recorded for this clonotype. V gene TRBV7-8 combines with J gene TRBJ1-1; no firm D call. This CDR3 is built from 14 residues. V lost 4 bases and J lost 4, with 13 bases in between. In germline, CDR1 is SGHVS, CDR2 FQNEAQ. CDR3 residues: CASSSPAGGTEAFF. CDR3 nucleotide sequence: TGTGCCAGCAGCTCCCCCGCCGGCGGCACTGAAGCTTTCTTT.

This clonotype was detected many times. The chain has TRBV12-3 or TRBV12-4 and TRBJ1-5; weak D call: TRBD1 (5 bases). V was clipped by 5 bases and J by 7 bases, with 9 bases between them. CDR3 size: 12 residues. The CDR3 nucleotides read TGTGCCAGCAGTATGGCAGGGCAGCCCCAGCATTTT. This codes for CASSMAGQPQHF.

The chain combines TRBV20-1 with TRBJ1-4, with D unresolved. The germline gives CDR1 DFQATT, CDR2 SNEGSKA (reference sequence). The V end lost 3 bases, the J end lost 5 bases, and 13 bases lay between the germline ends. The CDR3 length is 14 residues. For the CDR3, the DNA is TGCAGTGCTAGCCCCCGGGGAGTAAATGAAAAACTGTTTTTT. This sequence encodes CSASPRGVNEKLFF.

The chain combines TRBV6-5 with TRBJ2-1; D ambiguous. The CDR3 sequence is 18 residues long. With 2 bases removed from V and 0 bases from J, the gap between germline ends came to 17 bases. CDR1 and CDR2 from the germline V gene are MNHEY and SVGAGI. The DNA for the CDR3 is TGTGCCAGCAGTTACGGGCGGAGTAGCAGGAGCTCCTACAATGAGCAGTTCTTC. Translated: CASSYGRSSRSSYNEQFF.

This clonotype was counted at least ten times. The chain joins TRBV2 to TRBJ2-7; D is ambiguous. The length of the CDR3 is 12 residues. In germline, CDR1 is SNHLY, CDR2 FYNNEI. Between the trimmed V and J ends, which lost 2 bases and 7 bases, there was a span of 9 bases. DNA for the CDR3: TGTGCCAGCAGTGAACTTCCCTGGGAGCAGTACTTC. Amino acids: CASSELPWEQYF.

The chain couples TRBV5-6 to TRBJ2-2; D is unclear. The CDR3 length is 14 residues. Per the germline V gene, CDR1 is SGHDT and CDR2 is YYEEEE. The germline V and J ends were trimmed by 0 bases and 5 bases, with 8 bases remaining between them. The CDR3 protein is CASSLEYPTGELFF. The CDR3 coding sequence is TGTGCCAGCAGCTTGGAGTACCCAACCGGGGAGCTGTTTTTT.

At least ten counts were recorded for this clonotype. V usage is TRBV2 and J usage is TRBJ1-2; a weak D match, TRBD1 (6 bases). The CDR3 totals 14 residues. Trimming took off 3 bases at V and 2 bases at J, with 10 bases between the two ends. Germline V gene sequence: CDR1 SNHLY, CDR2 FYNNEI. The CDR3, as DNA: TGTGCCAGCAGTGATGGGGGGCACAACTATGGCTACACCTTC. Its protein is CASSDGGHNYGYTF. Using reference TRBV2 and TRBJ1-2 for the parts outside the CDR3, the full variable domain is EPEVTQTPSHQVTQMGQEVILRCVPISNHLYFYWYRQILGQKVEFLVSFYNNEISEKSEIFDDQFSVERPDGSNFTLKIRSTKLEDSAMYFCASSDGGHNYGYTFGSGTRLTVV.

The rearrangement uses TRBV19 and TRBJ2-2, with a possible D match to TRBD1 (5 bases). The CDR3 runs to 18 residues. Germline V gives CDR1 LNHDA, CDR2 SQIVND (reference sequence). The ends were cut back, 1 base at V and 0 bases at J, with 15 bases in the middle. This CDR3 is CASSIVAGHTANTGELFF. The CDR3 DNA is TGTGCCAGTAGTATAGTCGCAGGGCATACTGCGAACACCGGGGAGCTGTTTTTT. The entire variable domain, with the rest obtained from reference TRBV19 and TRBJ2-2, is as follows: DGGITQSPKYLFRKEGQNVTLSCEQNLNHDAMYWYRQDPGQGLRLIYYSQIVNDFQKGDIAEGYSVSREKKESFPLTVTSAQKNPTAFYLCASSIVAGHTANTGELFFGEGSRLTVL.

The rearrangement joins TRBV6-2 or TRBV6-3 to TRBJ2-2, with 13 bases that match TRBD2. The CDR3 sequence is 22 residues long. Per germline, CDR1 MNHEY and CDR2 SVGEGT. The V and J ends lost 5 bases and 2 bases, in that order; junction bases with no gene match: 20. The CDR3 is CASSRQLGTSGRGRVNTGELFF. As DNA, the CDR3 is TGTGCCAGCAGTAGACAGCTCGGAACTAGCGGGAGGGGACGCGTTAACACCGGGGAGCTGTTTTTT.

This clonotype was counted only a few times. CDR3 sequence (DNA): TGTGCCAGCAGTTCAGTGGGAGCTTTCTTT. It is translated as CASSSVGAFF. The chain carries TRBV12-3 or TRBV12-4 and TRBJ1-1; no clear D gene. Trimming took off 4 bases at V and 10 bases at J, with 7 bases between the two ends. There are 10 residues in the CDR3.